These 7 T cell receptor beta chains share one sample of origin, sequenced in a study of blood T cell repertoires in COVID-19. Profiled with immunoSEQ multiplex PCR; TCRdb holds only in-frame clones, not every one. The data contain 300,000 to 400,000 clones, 80% to 90% of them singletons. Sequenced material: PBMCs or T cells enriched from blood (not recorded which). The receptors shown here come from a woman aged 40-49 years with acute COVID-19.

The rearrangement joins TRBV5-5 to TRBJ2-5, with 7 bases fitting TRBD1. V lost 3 bases to trimming and J lost 2 bases; unmatched junction nucleotides: 7. The CDR3 spans 15 residues. Germline V gene lookup returns CDR1 SGHKS and CDR2 YYEKEE (reference sequence). The CDR3, as DNA: TGTGCCAGCAGCTGGCCCGGGACAGATCAAGAGACCCAGTACTTC. Translation: CASSWPGTDQETQYF.

The rearrangement joins TRBV19 to TRBJ1-6; possibly TRBD1 for D (5 bases). V was cut by 3 bases and J by 8 bases, with 14 bases left in between. CDR1 LNHDA and CDR2 SQIVND come from the germline V gene (reference sequence). The length of the CDR3 is 15 residues. The CDR3 here is CASSIRRGLDSPLHF. CDR3 coding DNA: TGTGCCAGTAGTATTCGGCGGGGGTTAGATTCACCCCTCCACTTT. Looking up the rest from reference TRBV19 and TRBJ1-6 gives the full variable domain: DGGITQSPKYLFRKEGQNVTLSCEQNLNHDAMYWYRQDPGQGLRLIYYSQIVNDFQKGDIAEGYSVSREKKESFPLTVTSAQKNPTAFYLCASSIRRGLDSPLHFGNGTRLTVT.

There are a few counts of this clone. The chain combines TRBV5-4 with TRBJ2-6; 7 nucleotides match TRBD1. This CDR3 contains 16 residues. CDR1 and CDR2 from the germline V gene are SGHNT and YYREEE (reference sequence). With V trimmed by 4 bases and J by 1 base, 5 bases remained unmatched. CDR3 sequence (DNA): TGTGCCAGCAGCGATGGGACAGCTTCTGGGGCCAACGTCCTGACTTTC. As protein: CASSDGTASGANVLTF.

This clone appeared a single time. The rearrangement joins TRBV7-2 to TRBJ2-7, with 9 bases lining up with TRBD1. Trimming removed 4 bases from V and 4 bases from J; junction bases left unmatched: 11. Germline V CDR1 and CDR2: SGHTA, FQGNSA. The CDR3 totals 16 residues. This CDR3 is CASSSRGTGIVYEQYF. The CDR3 bases are TGTGCCAGCAGCTCTAGGGGGACAGGGATAGTGTACGAGCAGTACTTC.

This clone has more than one count but fewer than ten. The J gene is TRBJ2-7, the V gene TRBV10-2; no clear D gene. The germline V gene encodes CDR1 WSHSY and CDR2 SAAADI. This CDR3 is built from 11 residues. V lost 7 bases and J lost 6, with 10 bases in between. This chain's CDR3 is CASMLRSEQYF. The CDR3 DNA reads as TGCGCCAGCATGCTGCGTAGCGAGCAGTACTTC.

This clone was seen only once. The chain carries TRBV18 and TRBJ2-1; 8 positions agree with TRBD1. Germline CDR1 is KGHSH and CDR2 is LQKENI. The CDR3 is 16 amino acids. J gave up 4 bases and V 0 bases, and 5 bases lay outside the gene matches. CDR3 in DNA: TGTGCCAGCTCACCACCCGGACAGGGAGAATACAATGAGCAGTTCTTC. Residues: CASSPPGQGEYNEQFF. The whole variable domain, remainder taken from reference TRBV18 and TRBJ2-1, is NAGVMQNPRHLVRRRGQEARLRCSPMKGHSHVYWYRQLPEEGLKFMVYLQKENIIDESGMPKERFSAEFPKEGPSILRIQQVVRGDSAAYFCASSPPGQGEYNEQFFGPGTRLTVL.

Only a few counts were recorded for this clone. The chain is built from TRBV13 and TRBJ1-3, with D unresolved. CDR3 length: 15 amino acids. CDR1 PRHDT and CDR2 FYEKMQ come from the germline V gene (reference sequence). Trimming cost V 0 bases and J 2 bases, with 8 bases left between them. This chain's CDR3 is CASSLGRRPGNTIYF. CDR3 nucleotides: TGTGCCAGCAGCTTAGGCAGGCGACCTGGAAACACCATATATTTT.